The sequence of this TCR beta chain was determined in a study of cytomegalovirus exposure and HLA in healthy donors. Study-wide points: Reports indicated that the classifier achieved high specificity and sensitivity in diagnosing cytomegalovirus status. Most TCR sequences were seen very rarely across donors, but some public TCRs occurred in many. Listed as cytomegalovirus-associated were 150 to 200 TCR beta chains.

CDR1 GTSNPN and CDR2 SVGIG come from the germline V gene (reference sequence). There are 19 residues in the CDR3. V lost 5 bases to trimming and J lost 0 bases, with 23 bases between them. This clone was detected once. As yet, its antigen is unknown. The donors were in the approximately 110-subject validation cohort; that cohort was separate from the approximately 670-subject first cohort. Using immunoSEQ multiplex PCR, the repertoire was profiled, and TCRdb retains in-frame clones only, with some absent. The table lists 220,000 or so clones, about nine tenths of them singletons, with 2% to 2.5% in the top ten.

The J gene is TRBJ2-6, the V gene TRBV30, with D maybe TRBD2 (5 bases). Sequencing was done on a sample of PBMCs. The TCR comes from a woman younger than 35 in good health and CMV-seropositive. CDR3 in DNA: TGTGCCTGGGGGCGGACTCGTACTAGAGGGCCCTCTGGGGCCAACGTCCTGACTTTC. Its protein is CAWGRTRTRGPSGANVLTF.